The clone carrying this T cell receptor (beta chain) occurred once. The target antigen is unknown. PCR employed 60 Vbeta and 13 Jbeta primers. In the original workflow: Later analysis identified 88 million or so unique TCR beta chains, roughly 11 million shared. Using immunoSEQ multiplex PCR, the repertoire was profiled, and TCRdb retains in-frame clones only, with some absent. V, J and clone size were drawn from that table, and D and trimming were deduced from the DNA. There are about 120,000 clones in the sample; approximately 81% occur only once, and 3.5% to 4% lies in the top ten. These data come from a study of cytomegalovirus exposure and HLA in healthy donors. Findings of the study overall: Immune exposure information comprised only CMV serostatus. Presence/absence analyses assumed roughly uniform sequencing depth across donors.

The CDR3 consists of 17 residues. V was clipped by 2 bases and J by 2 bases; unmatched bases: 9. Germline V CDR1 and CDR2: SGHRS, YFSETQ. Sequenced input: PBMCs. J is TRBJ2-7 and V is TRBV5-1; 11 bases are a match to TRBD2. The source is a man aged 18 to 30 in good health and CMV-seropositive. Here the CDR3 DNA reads TGCGCCAGCAGCTTACACGGGACTAGCGGAGGGACCTACGAGCAGTACTTC. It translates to CASSLHGTSGGTYEQYF.